Described below is a single T cell receptor (beta chain) sequence and its context. Its specificity is not known. A junction boundary mismatches the germline segment, possibly from a read error. This record belongs to a study of cytomegalovirus exposure and HLA in healthy donors. Overall study results and limits: Highly shared sequence variants in one cluster were likely a sequencing artifact. A later analysis, which compared TCR beta chains of equal frequency, found the HLA-associated ones more clonally expanded.

Researchers ran the PCR with 60 Vbeta and 13 Jbeta primers. Repertoires were generated with immunoSEQ multiplex PCR, while TCRdb's copy carries only in-frame clones and drops some. This table has 110,000 or so clones, approximately 80% appearing once. Sample: PBMCs. The sequence was collected from a man between 40 and 49 years old in good health and CMV-seropositive.

The CDR3 DNA reads TGTTCCAGCAGCCAAACACGATATGGCTACACCTTC. Protein: CSSSQTRYGYTF. The genes are TRBV7-9 and TRBJ1-2; D ambiguous. The CDR3 is made up of 12 amino acids. Germline-derived CDR1 and CDR2 are SEHNR and FQNEAQ (reference sequence).